This TCR beta chain comes out of a study of blood T cell repertoires in COVID-19. Study-wide context: COVID-19 samples, acute and convalescent, were from the United States, Italy and Spain. The analysed material was cDNA or gDNA that came from T cells, B-cell-depleted T cells, or PBMCs.

In the original workflow: Quantification of nucleated cells was approximated via reference gene primer amplification. Sequenced by immunoSEQ multiplex PCR; TCRdb stores in-frame clones only, minus some. V and J calls and clone size are given by that table; D and trimming were obtained from the DNA. The sample carries about 250,000 clones, approximately 80% recorded once. Germline CDR1 LGHNA, CDR2 YSLEER. CDR3 size: 15 residues. Trimming pared 3 bases from V and 6 bases from J, leaving 15 bases between. This clone was found a few times. Sequenced sample: peripheral blood. V usage is TRBV4-3 and J usage is TRBJ1-5, with D maybe TRBD1 (6 bases). This TCR was sampled from a woman aged 70 to 79 with acute or convalescent COVID-19. CDR3 in amino acids: CASSQTQGSGQPQHF. The CDR3 DNA follows: TGCGCCAGCAGCCAGACACAGGGTTCGGGTCAGCCCCAGCATTTT.